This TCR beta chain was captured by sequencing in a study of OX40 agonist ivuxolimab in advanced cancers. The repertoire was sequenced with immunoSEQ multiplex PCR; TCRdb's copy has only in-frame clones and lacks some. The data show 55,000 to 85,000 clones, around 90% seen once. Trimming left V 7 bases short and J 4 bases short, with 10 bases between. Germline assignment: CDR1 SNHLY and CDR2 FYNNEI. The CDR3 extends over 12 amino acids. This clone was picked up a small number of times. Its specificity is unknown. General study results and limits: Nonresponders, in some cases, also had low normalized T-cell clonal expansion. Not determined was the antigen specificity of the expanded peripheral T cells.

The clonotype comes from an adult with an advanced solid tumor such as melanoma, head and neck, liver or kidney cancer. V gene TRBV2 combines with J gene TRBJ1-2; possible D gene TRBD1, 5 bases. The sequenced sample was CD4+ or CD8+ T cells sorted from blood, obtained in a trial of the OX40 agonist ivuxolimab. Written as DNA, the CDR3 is TGTGCCAGCAAGGAGGGACCCTATGGCTACACCTTC. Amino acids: CASKEGPYGYTF.